The sequence of this T cell receptor (beta chain) was determined in a study of Ad26.COV2.S vaccination and SARS-CoV-2 variants. Overall study results and limits: Greater spike-specific TCR breadth was seen in vaccine recipients than in placebo recipients.

This clone has only one observation. Its antigen is unidentified. The protocol was immunoSEQ multiplex PCR, while the TCRdb copy is restricted to in-frame clones and leaves out a portion. The table lists about 180,000 clones, 70% to 90% of them singletons. The starting material was peripheral blood, obtained after recovery from COVID-19. This clonotype was obtained from a human donor who had recovered from COVID-19.

This CDR3 is CASSQDQVRGLKETQYF. The CDR3 DNA is TGCGCCAGCAGCCAAGATCAAGTTAGGGGATTGAAAGAGACCCAGTACTTC. The chain joins TRBV4-1 to TRBJ2-5; tentative D call: TRBD1 (5 bases). The CDR3 runs 17 residues. CDR1 and CDR2 from the germline V gene are MGHRA and YSYEKL. V dropped 0 bases and J dropped 3 bases, with 17 bases sitting between them.